This T cell receptor (beta chain) was identified during a study of blood T cell repertoires in COVID-19. Study processing details: Nucleated cell number was recorded as an estimate derived from reference gene primer amplification. Using immunoSEQ multiplex PCR, the repertoire was profiled, and TCRdb retains in-frame clones only, with some absent. The DNA was the basis for D and trimming; V, J and clone size are from that table. In the table there are under 150,000 clones, roughly 84% of which are singletons. V lost 1 base, J lost 0 bases, and 6 bases stayed unmatched. The CDR3 contains 17 residues. The V gene's germline CDR1 is SGHDN and CDR2 FVKESK.

The TCR sequence derives from a woman in her forties or fifties who had been exposed to COVID-19. V is TRBV14 and J is TRBJ1-2; 9 nucleotides match TRBD1. What was sequenced was PBMCs or T cells enriched from blood (not recorded which). The CDR3: CASSQVAQGAANYGYTF. The DNA of the CDR3 is TGTGCCAGCAGCCAAGTAGCACAGGGGGCCGCTAACTATGGCTACACCTTC.